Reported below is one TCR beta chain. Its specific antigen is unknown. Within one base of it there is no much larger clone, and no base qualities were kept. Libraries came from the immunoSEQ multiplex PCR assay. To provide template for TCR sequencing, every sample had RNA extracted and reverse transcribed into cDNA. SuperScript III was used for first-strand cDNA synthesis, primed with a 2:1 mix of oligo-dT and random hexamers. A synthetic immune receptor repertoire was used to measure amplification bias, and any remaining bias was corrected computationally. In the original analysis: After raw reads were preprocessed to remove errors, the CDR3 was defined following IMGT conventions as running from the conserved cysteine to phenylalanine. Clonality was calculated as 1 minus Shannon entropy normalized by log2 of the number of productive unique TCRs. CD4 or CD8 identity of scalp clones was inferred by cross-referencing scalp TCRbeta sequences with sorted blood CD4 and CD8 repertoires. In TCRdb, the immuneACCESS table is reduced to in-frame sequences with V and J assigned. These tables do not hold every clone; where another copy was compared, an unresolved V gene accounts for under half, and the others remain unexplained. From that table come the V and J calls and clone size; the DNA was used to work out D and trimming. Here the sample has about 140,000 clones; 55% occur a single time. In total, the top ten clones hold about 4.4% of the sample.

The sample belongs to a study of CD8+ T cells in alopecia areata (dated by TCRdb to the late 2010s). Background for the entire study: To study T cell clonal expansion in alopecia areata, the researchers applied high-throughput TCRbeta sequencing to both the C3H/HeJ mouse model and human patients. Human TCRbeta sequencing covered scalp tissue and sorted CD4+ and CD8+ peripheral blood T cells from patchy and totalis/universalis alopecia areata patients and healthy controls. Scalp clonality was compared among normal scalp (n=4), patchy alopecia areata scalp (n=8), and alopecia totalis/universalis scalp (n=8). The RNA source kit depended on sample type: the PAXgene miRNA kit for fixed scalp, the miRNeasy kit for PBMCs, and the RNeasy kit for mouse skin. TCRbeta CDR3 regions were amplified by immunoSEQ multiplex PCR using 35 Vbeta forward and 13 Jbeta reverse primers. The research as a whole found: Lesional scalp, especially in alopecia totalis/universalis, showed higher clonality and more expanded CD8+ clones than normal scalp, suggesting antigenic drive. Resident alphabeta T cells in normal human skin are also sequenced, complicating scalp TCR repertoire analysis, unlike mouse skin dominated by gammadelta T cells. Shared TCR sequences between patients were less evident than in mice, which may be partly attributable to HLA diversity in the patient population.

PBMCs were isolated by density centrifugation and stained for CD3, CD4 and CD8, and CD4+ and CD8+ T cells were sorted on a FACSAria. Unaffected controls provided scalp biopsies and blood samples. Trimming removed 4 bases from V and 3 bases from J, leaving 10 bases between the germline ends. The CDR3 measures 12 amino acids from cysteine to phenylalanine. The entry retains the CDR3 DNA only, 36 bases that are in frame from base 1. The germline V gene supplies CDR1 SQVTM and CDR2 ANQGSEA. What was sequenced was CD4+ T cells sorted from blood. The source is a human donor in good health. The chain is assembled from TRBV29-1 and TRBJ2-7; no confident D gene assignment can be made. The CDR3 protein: CSVGMSDYEQYF. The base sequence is TGCAGCGTTGGGATGAGCGACTACGAGCAGTACTTC.